This T cell receptor (beta chain) came from a study of blood T cells in healthy people across ages. This clonotype was detected many times. What it binds is not known. The use of a sample-barcoded 5' primer and a J-beta primer mix characterized a second PCR of roughly 6 to 11 cycles. Via MiXCR, TCRdb re-called the 5' RACE reads, giving one row per CDR3 protein. The sample has approximately 900,000 distinct CDR3 sequences; almost 30% are singletons. Germline assignment: CDR1 DFQATT and CDR2 SNEGSKA (reference sequence). V dropped 0 bases and J dropped 4 bases, with 12 bases sitting between them. CDR3 length: 14 residues. Whole-study findings and limits: Estimated diversity that came from one million T cells was considered an underestimate. A roughly linear fall in TCR beta diversity per million T cells was seen with increasing age.

A further study also used this sample, focusing on T cells of mothers and their children. That study reports: Over 8 million TCR beta CDR3 reads were obtained from each mother, and some 3.2 million from each child.

The receptor was derived from a woman in her 40s in good health. Sequencing was carried out using blood. V is TRBV20-1 and J is TRBJ2-5, with D tentatively TRBD2 (5 bases). CDR3 residues: CSARDAQRGETQYF. DNA of the CDR3: TGCAGTGCTAGAGACGCACAACGGGGAGAGACCCAGTACTTC.